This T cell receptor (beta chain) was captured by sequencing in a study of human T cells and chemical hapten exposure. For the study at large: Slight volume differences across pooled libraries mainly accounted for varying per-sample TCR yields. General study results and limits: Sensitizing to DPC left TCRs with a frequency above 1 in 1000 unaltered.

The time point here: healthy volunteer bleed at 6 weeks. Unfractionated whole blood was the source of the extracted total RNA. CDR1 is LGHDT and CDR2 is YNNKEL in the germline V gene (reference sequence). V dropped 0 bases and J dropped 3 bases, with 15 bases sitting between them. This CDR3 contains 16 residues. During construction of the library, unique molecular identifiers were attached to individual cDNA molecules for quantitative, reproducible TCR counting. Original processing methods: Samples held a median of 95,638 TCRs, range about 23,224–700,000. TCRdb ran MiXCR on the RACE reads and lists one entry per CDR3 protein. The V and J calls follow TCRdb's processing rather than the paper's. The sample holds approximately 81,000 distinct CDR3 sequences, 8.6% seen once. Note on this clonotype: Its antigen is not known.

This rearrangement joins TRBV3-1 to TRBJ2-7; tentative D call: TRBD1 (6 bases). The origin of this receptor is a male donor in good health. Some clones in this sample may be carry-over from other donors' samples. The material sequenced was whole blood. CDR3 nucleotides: TGTGCCAGCAGCCAAGAGGGTTGGGGGCAGGACTACGAGCAGTACTTC. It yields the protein CASSQEGWGQDYEQYF.